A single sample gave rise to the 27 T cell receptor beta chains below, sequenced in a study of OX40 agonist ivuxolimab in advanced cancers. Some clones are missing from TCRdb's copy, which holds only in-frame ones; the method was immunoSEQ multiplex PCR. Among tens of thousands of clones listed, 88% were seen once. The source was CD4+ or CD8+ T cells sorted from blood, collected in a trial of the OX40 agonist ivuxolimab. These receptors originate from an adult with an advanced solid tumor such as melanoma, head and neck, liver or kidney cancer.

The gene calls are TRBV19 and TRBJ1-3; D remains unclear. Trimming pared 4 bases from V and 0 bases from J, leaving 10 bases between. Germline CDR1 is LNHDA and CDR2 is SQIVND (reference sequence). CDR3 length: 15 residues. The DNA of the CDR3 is TGTGCCAGTAGTAGCAACACTGACTCTGGAAACACCATATATTTT. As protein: CASSSNTDSGNTIYF.

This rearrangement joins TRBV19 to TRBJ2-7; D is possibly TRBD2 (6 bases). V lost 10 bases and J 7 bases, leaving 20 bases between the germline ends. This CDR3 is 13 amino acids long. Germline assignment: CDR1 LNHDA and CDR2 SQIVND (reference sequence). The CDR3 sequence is CATQTGISGEQYF. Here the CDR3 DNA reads TGTGCCACTCAGACGGGTATCAGCGGGGAGCAGTACTTC.

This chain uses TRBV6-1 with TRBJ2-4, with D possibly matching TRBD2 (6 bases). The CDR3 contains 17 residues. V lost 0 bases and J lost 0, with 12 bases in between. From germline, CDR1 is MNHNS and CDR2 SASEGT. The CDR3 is CASSEAAGSLAKNIQYF. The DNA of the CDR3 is TGTGCCAGCAGTGAAGCGGCGGGATCACTAGCCAAAAACATTCAGTACTTC.

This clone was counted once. The CDR3 DNA sequence: TGTGCCAGCAGCTTAGTTTGGGGCACCGGGGAGCTGTTTTTT. It translates to CASSLVWGTGELFF. The chain carries TRBV7-6 and TRBJ2-2; no reliable D call. The CDR3 has 14 residues. V was trimmed by 1 base and J by 4 bases, leaving 7 bases between them. The germline CDR1 and CDR2 sequences are SGHVS and FNYEAQ.

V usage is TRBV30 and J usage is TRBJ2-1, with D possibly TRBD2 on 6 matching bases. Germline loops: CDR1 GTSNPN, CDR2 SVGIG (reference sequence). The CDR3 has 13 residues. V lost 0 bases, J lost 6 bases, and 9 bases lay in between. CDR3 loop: CAWSVGSSNEQFF. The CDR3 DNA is TGTGCCTGGAGTGTCGGGAGTAGCAATGAGCAGTTCTTC.

DNA for the CDR3: TGTGCCAGCAGCTCTGTTCTAGCGGGAGTTGGAGATACGCAGTATTTT. Its translation: CASSSVLAGVGDTQYF. The rearrangement links TRBV5-6 to TRBJ2-3; 10 bases are shared with TRBD2. This CDR3 is built from 16 residues. The germline V gene has CDR1 SGHDT and CDR2 YYEEEE. V lost 3 bases and J lost 5; bases outside the gene matches: 9.

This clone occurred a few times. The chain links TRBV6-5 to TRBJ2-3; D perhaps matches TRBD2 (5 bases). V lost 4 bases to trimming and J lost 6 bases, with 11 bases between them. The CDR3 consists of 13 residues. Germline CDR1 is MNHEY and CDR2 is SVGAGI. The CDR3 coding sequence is TGTGCCAGCAGTTCCCCCCGCGGGGATACGCAGTATTTT. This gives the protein CASSSPRGDTQYF.

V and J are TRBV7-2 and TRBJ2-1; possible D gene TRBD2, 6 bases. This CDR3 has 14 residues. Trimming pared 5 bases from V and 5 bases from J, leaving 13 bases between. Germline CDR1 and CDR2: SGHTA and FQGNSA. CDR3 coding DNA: TGTGCCAGCAGCCCGCAATGGGGGGACAATGAGCAGTTCTTC. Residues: CASSPQWGDNEQFF.

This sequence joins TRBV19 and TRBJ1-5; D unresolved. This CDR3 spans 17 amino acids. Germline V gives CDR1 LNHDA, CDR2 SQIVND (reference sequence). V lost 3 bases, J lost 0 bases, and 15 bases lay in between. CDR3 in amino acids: CASSMPRRFHSNQPQHF. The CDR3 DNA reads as TGTGCCAGTAGTATGCCGAGGAGGTTCCATAGCAATCAGCCCCAGCATTTT.

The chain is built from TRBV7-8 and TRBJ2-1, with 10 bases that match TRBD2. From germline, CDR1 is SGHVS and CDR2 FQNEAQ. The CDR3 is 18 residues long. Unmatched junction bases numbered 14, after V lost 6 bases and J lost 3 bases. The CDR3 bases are TGTGCCAGCAGTCGCCGAACCCCAGGGACTAGCGACTACAATGAGCAGTTCTTC. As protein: CASSRRTPGTSDYNEQFF.

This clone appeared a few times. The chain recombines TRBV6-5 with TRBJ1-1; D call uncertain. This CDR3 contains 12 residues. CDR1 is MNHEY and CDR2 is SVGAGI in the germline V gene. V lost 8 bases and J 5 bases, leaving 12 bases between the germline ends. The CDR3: CASGLKGTEAFF. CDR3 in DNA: TGTGCCAGCGGTTTAAAAGGGACTGAAGCTTTCTTT.

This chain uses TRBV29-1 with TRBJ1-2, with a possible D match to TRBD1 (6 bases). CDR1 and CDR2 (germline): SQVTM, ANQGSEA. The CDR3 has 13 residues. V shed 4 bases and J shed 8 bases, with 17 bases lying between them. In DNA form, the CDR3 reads TGCAGCGTTGCATTCTCAGGGGACGGCGGCTACACCTTC. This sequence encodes CSVAFSGDGGYTF.

CDR3 in DNA: TGTGCCAGCAGCCCAACCGGGGCCAATCAGCCCCAGCATTTT. Translating gives CASSPTGANQPQHF. The chain carries TRBV7-2 and TRBJ1-5; a possible D gene is TRBD1 (5 bases). V lost 5 bases and J 3 bases, leaving 11 bases between the germline ends. CDR3 length: 14 amino acids. Germline assignment: CDR1 SGHTA and CDR2 FQGNSA.

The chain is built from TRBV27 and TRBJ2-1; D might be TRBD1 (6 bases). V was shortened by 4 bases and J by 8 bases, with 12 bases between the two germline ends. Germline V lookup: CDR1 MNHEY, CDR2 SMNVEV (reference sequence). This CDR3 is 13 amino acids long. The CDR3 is CASSYRAWDEQFF. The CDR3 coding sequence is TGTGCCAGCAGTTACAGGGCATGGGATGAGCAGTTCTTC.

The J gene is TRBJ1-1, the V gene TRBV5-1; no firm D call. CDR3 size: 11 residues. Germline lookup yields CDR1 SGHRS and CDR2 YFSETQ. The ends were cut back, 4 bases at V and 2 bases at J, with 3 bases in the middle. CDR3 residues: CASSGNTEAFF. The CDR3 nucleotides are TGCGCCAGCAGCGGTAACACTGAAGCTTTCTTT.

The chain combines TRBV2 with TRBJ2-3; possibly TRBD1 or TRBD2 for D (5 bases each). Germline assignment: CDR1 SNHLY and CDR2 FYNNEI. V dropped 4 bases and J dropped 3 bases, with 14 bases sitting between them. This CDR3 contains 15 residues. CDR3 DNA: TGTGCCAGCAGTGTGGGTGGCTGGGGGACAGATACGCAGTATTTT. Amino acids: CASSVGGWGTDTQYF.

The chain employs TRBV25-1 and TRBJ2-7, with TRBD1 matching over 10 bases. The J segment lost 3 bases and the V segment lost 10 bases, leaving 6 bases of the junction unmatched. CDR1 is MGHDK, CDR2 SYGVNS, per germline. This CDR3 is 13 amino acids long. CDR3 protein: CATAGTGVYEQYF. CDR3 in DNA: TGTGCCACCGCCGGGACAGGGGTCTACGAGCAGTACTTC.

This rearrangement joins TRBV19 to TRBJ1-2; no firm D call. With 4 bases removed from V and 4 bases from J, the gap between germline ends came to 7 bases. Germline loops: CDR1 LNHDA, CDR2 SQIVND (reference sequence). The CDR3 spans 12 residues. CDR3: CASSNMVYGYTF. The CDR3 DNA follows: TGTGCCAGTAGTAATATGGTCTATGGCTACACCTTC.

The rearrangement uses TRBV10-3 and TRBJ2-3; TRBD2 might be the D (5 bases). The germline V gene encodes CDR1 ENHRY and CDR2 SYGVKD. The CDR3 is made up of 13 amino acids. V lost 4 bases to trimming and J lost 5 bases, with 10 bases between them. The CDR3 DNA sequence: TGTGCCATCAGTGCCCGGGGTGAAGATACGCAGTATTTT. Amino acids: CAISARGEDTQYF.

CDR3 bases: TGTGCCAGCAGCCAAGATTTTTTCGGAGAGGGGAGACTATACAATGAGCAGTTCTTC. Translating it yields CASSQDFFGEGRLYNEQFF. V usage is TRBV14 and J usage is TRBJ2-1, with D perhaps matching TRBD1 or TRBD2 (5 bases each). The germline gives CDR1 SGHDN, CDR2 FVKESK. The V end lost 0 bases, the J end lost 4 bases, and 22 bases lay between the germline ends. CDR3 size: 19 residues. The variable domain in full, with the rest retrieved from reference TRBV14 and TRBJ2-1, is EAGVTQFPSHSVIEKGQTVTLRCDPISGHDNLYWYRRVMGKEIKFLLHFVKESKQDESGMPNNRFLAERTGGTYSTLKVQPAELEDSGVYFCASSQDFFGEGRLYNEQFFGPGTRLTVL.

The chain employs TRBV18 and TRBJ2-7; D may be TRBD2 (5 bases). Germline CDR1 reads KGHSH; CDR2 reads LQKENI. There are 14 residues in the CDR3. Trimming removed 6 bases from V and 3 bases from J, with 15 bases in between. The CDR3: CASSGAVKIYEQYF. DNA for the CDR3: TGTGCCAGCTCTGGAGCGGTCAAAATCTACGAGCAGTACTTC.

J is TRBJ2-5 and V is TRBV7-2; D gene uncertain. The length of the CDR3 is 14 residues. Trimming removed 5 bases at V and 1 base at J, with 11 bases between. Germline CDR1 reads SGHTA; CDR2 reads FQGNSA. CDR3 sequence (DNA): TGTGCCAGCAGCGCCCGGTGGGTCCAAGAGACCCAGTACTTC. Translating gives CASSARWVQETQYF.

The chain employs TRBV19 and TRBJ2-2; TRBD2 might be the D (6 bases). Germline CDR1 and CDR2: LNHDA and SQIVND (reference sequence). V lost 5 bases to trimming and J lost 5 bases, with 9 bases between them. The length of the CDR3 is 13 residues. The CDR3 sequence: CASSRGKTGELFF. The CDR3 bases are TGTGCCAGTAGTCGGGGGAAAACCGGGGAGCTGTTTTTT.

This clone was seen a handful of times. The CDR3 DNA reads as TGTGCCAGCAGCACTGAAGAGACCCAGTACTTC. Protein: CASSTEETQYF. This sequence joins TRBV7-2 and TRBJ2-5, with D hard to call. CDR1 SGHTA and CDR2 FQGNSA come from the germline V gene. Trimming took 5 bases from V and 3 from J, leaving 4 bases between them. The CDR3 covers 11 residues.

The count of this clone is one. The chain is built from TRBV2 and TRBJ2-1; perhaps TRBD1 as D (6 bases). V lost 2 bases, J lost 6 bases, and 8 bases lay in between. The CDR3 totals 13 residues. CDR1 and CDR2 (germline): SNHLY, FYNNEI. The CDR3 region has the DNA TGTGCCAGCAGTGAATCCAGGGGCAATGAGCAGTTCTTC. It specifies CASSESRGNEQFF.

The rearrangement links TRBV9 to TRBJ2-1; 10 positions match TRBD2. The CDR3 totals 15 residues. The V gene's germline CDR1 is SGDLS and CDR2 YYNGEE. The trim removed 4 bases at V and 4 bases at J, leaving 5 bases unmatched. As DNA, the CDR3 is TGTGCCAGCAGCCCCCAACTAGCGGGGTACAATGAGCAGTTCTTC. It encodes CASSPQLAGYNEQFF.

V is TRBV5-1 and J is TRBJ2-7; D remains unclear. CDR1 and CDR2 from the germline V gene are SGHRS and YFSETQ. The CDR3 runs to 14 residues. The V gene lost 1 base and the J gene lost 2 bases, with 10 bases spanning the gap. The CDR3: CASSLSPVTYEQYF. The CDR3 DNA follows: TGCGCCAGCAGCTTGTCTCCTGTTACCTACGAGCAGTACTTC.